The 8 T cell receptor beta chains given below trace back to one sample, sequenced in a study of blood T cell repertoires in COVID-19 (dated by TCRdb to the early 2020s). Libraries were constructed by the immunoSEQ multiplex PCR assay. TCRdb took this table from immuneACCESS and kept in-frame rearrangements with V and J called. Such tables lack part of the clones; where checked against another copy, unresolved V genes explain under half of the gap, and the rest is unexplained. For this sample there are 50,000 to 70,000 clones; more than 60% appear just once. The top ten clones comprise nearly 5% of the sample. Sequenced input: peripheral blood. The source of these receptors is a human donor in a cohort sampled during active COVID-19.

The V and J genes are TRBV27 and TRBJ2-7; D is uncertain. The V and J ends lost 1 base and 5 bases respectively, with 12 bases between them. This CDR3 spans 14 amino acids. Germline loops: CDR1 MNHEY, CDR2 SMNVEV (reference sequence). The CDR3 DNA sequence: TGTGCCAGCAGTTTATGGGCCTCGGCAAACGAGCAGTACTTC. Translating it yields CASSLWASANEQYF.

The CDR3, as DNA: TGTGCCAGCACCTGGTCGGGTTCCTACGAGCAGTACTTC. Protein product: CASTWSGSYEQYF. J is TRBJ2-7 and V is TRBV12-3 or TRBV12-4, with no clear D. The CDR3 sequence is 13 residues long. V lost 7 bases, J lost 1 base, and 11 bases lay in between.

The chain links TRBV7-2 to TRBJ2-5; the match to TRBD2 covers 8 bases. V dropped 5 bases and J dropped 5; count of bases not matched to a gene: 13. The germline V gene has CDR1 SGHTA and CDR2 FQGNSA. The CDR3 loop spans 16 amino acids. The CDR3 DNA sequence: TGTGCCAGCAGCGATATTCGGACTAGCTTGGGGGAGACCCAGTACTTC. Encoded protein: CASSDIRTSLGETQYF. Full variable domain (rest looked up from reference TRBV7-2 and TRBJ2-5): GAGVSQSPSNKVTEKGKDVELRCDPISGHTALYWYRQSLGQGLEFLIYFQGNSAPDKSGLPSDRFSAERTGGSVSTLTIQRTQQEDSAVYLCASSDIRTSLGETQYFGPGTRLLVL.

This chain uses TRBV3-1 (or the pseudogene TRBV3-2) with TRBJ2-1, with D unclear. Per the germline V gene, CDR1 is LGHDT and CDR2 is YNNKEL (reference sequence). The V end was cut by 1 base, the J end by 6 bases, with 16 bases between. The CDR3 is made up of 16 amino acids. Here the CDR3 reads CASSQVERSGGNEQFF. The CDR3 DNA is TGTGCCAGCAGCCAAGTCGAGCGTTCTGGCGGCAATGAGCAGTTCTTC.

This clone appeared many times. V gene TRBV7-9 combines with J gene TRBJ1-1; TRBD1 is a possible D gene (5 bases). CDR3 length equals 13 residues. CDR1 is SEHNR, CDR2 FQNEAQ, per germline (reference sequence). Between the trimmed V and J ends, which lost 4 bases and 4 bases, there was a span of 10 bases. The CDR3 here is CASSSGFGTEAFF. The CDR3 coding sequence is TGTGCCAGCAGCTCAGGGTTTGGCACTGAAGCTTTCTTT.

The chain joins TRBV7-9 to TRBJ1-2; no clear D. Per the germline V gene, CDR1 is SEHNR and CDR2 is FQNEAQ (reference sequence). Between the trimmed V and J ends, which lost 3 bases and 5 bases, there was a span of 7 bases. CDR3 size: 12 residues. CDR3 in DNA: TGTGCCAGCAGCTTCGACTATTATGGCTACACCTTC. This codes for CASSFDYYGYTF.

V and J are TRBV5-8 and TRBJ1-2; no reliable D call. This CDR3 region has 14 residues. Germline V gene sequence: CDR1 SGHTS, CDR2 YDEGEE. The V end lost 0 bases, the J end lost 2 bases, and 8 bases lay between the germline ends. The CDR3: CASSLADWNYGYTF. The CDR3 DNA reads TGTGCCAGCAGCTTGGCCGACTGGAACTATGGCTACACCTTC. The full variable domain, completed using reference TRBV5-8 and TRBJ1-2, is EAGVTQSPTHLIKTRGQQATLRCSPISGHTSVYWYQQALGLGLQFLLWYDEGEERNRGNFPPRFSGRQFPNYSSELNVNALELEDSALYLCASSLADWNYGYTFGSGTRLTVV.

This chain links TRBV5-5 with TRBJ1-5; D gene uncertain. The CDR3 covers 13 residues. Germline V lookup: CDR1 SGHKS, CDR2 YYEKEE (reference sequence). V lost 0 bases, J lost 6 bases, and 7 bases lay in between. The chain's CDR3 is CASSLDPGQPQHF. The CDR3 DNA reads TGTGCCAGCAGCTTGGACCCAGGTCAGCCCCAGCATTTT.